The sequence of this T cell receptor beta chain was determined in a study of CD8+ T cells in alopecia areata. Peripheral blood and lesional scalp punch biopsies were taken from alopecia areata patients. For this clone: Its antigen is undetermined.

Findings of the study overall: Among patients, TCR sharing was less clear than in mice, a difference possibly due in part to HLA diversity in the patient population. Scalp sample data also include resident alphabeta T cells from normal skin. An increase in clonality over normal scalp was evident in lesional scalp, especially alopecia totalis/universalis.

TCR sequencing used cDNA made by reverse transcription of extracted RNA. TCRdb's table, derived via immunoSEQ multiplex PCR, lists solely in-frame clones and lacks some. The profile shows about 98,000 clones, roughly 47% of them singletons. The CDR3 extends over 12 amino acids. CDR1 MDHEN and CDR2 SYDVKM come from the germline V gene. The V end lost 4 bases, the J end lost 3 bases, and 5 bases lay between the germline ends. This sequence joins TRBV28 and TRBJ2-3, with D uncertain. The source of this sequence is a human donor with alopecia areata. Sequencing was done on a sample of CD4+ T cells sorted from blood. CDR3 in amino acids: CASSSATDTQYF. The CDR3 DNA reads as TGTGCCAGCAGTTCAGCTACAGATACGCAGTATTTT.